The clone carrying this T cell receptor (beta chain) was seen more than once but under ten times. What it binds is not known. This CDR3 is 16 amino acids long. CDR1 is SGHRS and CDR2 is YFSETQ in the germline V gene. Trimming took 2 bases from V and 8 from J, leaving 17 bases between them. TCR cDNA, made by 5'RACE template switching, carried an added universal primer site and UMIs. TCRdb ran MiXCR on the 5' RACE reads and lists one entry per CDR3 protein. The sample lists about 240,000 distinct CDR3 sequences; less than 9% were seen once. This specimen belongs to a study of T cells after yellow fever vaccination. Study-level results: A minor fraction of clonotypes spanned both CD4 and CD8 compartments. FACS-sorted repertoires could harbor abundant contaminating bulk-population clonotypes.

The chain links TRBV5-1 to TRBJ1-6; D gene uncertain. Specimen: CD4+ T cells sorted from PBMCs, collected 15 days after the yellow fever booster vaccination. This receptor was obtained from a man aged 25 to 40 who received the YFV17D yellow fever vaccine. CDR3 nucleotides: TGCGCCAGCAGCTTATCGACGTCTAAGAGTGATTCACCCCTCCACTTT. Translating it yields CASSLSTSKSDSPLHF.